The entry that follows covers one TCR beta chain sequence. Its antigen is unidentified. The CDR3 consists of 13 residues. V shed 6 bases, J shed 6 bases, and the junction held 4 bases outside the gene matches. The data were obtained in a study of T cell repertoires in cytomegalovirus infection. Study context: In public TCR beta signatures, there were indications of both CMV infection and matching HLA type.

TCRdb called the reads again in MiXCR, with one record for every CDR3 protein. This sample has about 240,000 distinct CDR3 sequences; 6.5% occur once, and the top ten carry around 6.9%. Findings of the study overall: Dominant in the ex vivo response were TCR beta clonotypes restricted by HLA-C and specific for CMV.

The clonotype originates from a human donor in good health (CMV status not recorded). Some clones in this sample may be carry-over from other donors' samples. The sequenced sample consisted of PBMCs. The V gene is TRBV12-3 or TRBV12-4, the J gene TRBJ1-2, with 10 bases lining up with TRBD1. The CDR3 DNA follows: TGTGCCAGCAGCCCGACAGGGGGCGATGGCTACACCTTC. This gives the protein CASSPTGGDGYTF.